This T cell receptor beta chain was captured in a study of blood T cells in healthy people across ages. General study results and limits: TCR beta diversity per million T cells fell roughly linearly with age. Total diversity from one million sequenced T cells was likely underestimated.

In germline, CDR1 is SQVTM, CDR2 ANQGSEA. This CDR3 has 13 amino acids. The V and J ends lost 3 bases and 5 bases respectively, with 11 bases between them. In its sample, this clonotype was seen many times. No antigen is known for it. Next came a second PCR, run for roughly 7 to 12 cycles, which used a sample-barcoded 5' primer along with a J-beta primer mix. MiXCR was run by TCRdb on the 5' RACE reads, yielding one entry per CDR3 protein. The sample contains hundreds of thousands of distinct CDR3 sequences, about 42% of which appear only once. At least 7 million PBMCs were isolated per sample. The extraction recovered at least 6 micrograms of total RNA per sample.

The source of this sequence is a woman in her sixties or seventies in good health. The specimen sequenced was blood. V usage is TRBV29-1 and J usage is TRBJ2-4; a possible D gene is TRBD2 (6 bases). The CDR3 spells CSVDVGLQNIQYF. The CDR3 DNA reads as TGCAGCGTTGACGTGGGACTCCAAAACATTCAGTACTTC.